The 16 T cell receptor beta chains below come from one sample, sequenced in a study of early T cells in non-severe SARS-CoV-2 infection. Each CDR3 protein gets one entry after TCRdb re-called the 5' RACE reads with MiXCR. The data hold some 38,000 distinct CDR3 sequences, with 5.3% observed a single time. The sample consisted of whole blood. These TCRs come from an adult who was a healthcare worker with PCR-confirmed SARS-CoV-2 infection or an uninfected control (not recorded which).

This clonotype has only a few counts. The chain uses TRBV20-1 and TRBJ1-5, with TRBD1 as a possible D gene (5 bases). The ends were cut back, 2 bases at V and 2 bases at J, with 10 bases in the middle. CDR3 length equals 14 residues. CDR1 and CDR2 from the germline V gene are DFQATT and SNEGSKA (reference sequence). The CDR3 nucleotides read TGCAGTGCTAGAAAGGGGCTCGGCAATCAGCCCCAGCATTTT. It codes for CSARKGLGNQPQHF.

This clonotype was seen a handful of times. Germline and junction disagree at one end, which may indicate a read error. The chain links TRBV7-7 to TRBJ1-3; a weak D match, TRBD1 (5 bases). The CDR3 is 15 residues long. Germline lookup yields CDR1 SSHAT and CDR2 FNYEAQ (reference sequence). In nucleotides, the CDR3 is TGTGCTAGCAGCCCAGGAGGGACGAACGGAAACACCATATATTTT. Residues: CASSPGGTNGNTIYF.

In its sample, this clonotype was seen many times. The gene calls are TRBV18 and TRBJ2-3, with unresolved D. This CDR3 region has 12 residues. Germline CDR1 and CDR2: KGHSH and LQKENI. V was shortened by 3 bases and J by 2 bases, with 3 bases between the two germline ends. CDR3 residues: CASSPTTDTQYF. Written as DNA, the CDR3 is TGTGCCAGCTCACCCACCACAGATACGCAGTATTTT.

This clonotype has a handful of counts. The chain uses TRBV20-1 and TRBJ2-1; 7 bases line up with TRBD2. Germline V gives CDR1 DFQATT, CDR2 SNEGSKA (reference sequence). The junction had 6 bases not matched to a gene; V was cut back by 3 bases and J by 4 bases. The CDR3 consists of 14 residues. The CDR3 DNA follows: TGCAGTGCTAGGGTTCCTAGCGGTTACAATGAGCAGTTCTTC. It yields the protein CSARVPSGYNEQFF.

This clonotype was recorded many times. The V call is TRBV20-1, the J call TRBJ2-1; TRBD2 agrees at 16 bases. This CDR3 spans 21 amino acids. Germline CDR1 is DFQATT and CDR2 is SNEGSKA (reference sequence). Trimming cost V 6 bases and J 2 bases; bases outside gene matches: 19. In DNA, the CDR3 is TGCAGTGCCCCTCCGGGACTAGCGGGGGGGCAGCCTGGTCCGGCCTACAATGAGCAGTTCTTC. This translates into CSAPPGLAGGQPGPAYNEQFF.

This clonotype was picked up many times. The rearrangement links TRBV11-3 to TRBJ2-3; TRBD2 agrees at 7 bases. This CDR3 spans 13 amino acids. The germline CDR1 and CDR2 sequences are SGHNT and YENEEA. The V segment lost 3 bases and the J segment 4 bases; nucleotides outside the gene matches: 1. Here the CDR3 reads CASSLGRADTQYF. The CDR3 DNA is TGTGCCAGCAGCTTGGGGAGGGCAGATACGCAGTATTTT.

This clonotype was counted at least ten times. The V gene is TRBV5-6, the J gene TRBJ1-5, with D possibly TRBD1 on 5 matching bases. The germline gives CDR1 SGHDT, CDR2 YYEEEE. CDR3 size: 15 residues. V was trimmed by 0 bases and J by 2 bases, leaving 9 bases between them. The DNA of the CDR3 is TGTGCCAGCAGCTTGGCAGGGTCCGGCAATCAGCCCCAGCATTTT. This gives the protein CASSLAGSGNQPQHF.

This clonotype was counted at least ten times. This chain uses TRBV6-2 or TRBV6-3 with TRBJ1-5, with TRBD1 matching over 8 bases. CDR3 length: 15 amino acids. Germline lookup yields CDR1 MNHEY and CDR2 SVGEGT. Unmatched junction bases numbered 11, after V lost 8 bases and J lost 5 bases. This CDR3 reads CASLERGTGYQPQHF. The CDR3 nucleotides are TGTGCCAGCCTGGAGCGGGGGACAGGTTATCAGCCCCAGCATTTT.

CDR3 nucleotides: TGCAGTGCTAACGGACACGCAAGGGGTAATGAGCAGTTCTTC. This gives the protein CSANGHARGNEQFF. The J gene is TRBJ2-1, the V gene TRBV20-1, with a possible D match to TRBD1 (5 bases). The CDR3 sequence is 14 residues long. Trimming shortened V by 4 bases and J by 7 bases, and 17 bases separated the two germline ends. Germline lookup yields CDR1 DFQATT and CDR2 SNEGSKA (reference sequence).

This clonotype was recorded a few times. This sequence joins TRBV7-8 and TRBJ2-1; D not certain. V dropped 5 bases and J dropped 6 bases, with 5 bases sitting between them. Germline-derived CDR1 and CDR2 are SGHVS and FQNEAQ. The CDR3 runs 11 residues. CDR3 loop: CASSRRNEQFF. The CDR3 DNA follows: TGTGCCAGCAGCCGTCGCAATGAGCAGTTCTTC.

This clonotype was seen repeatedly, ten times or more. The chain combines TRBV12-3 or TRBV12-4 with TRBJ2-5; tentative D call: TRBD2 (6 bases). Trimming cost V 6 bases and J 10 bases, with 21 bases left between them. The CDR3 is made up of 14 amino acids. DNA for the CDR3: TGTGCCAGCAGCCAGACGGGGGAGGCCCGGGACCAGTACTTC. It translates to CASSQTGEARDQYF.

Ten or more counts support this clonotype. The V and J genes are TRBV20-1 and TRBJ2-7, with TRBD2 matching over 14 bases. This CDR3 has 15 residues. J was trimmed by 12 bases and V by 6 bases; bases with no gene match: 16. CDR1 is DFQATT and CDR2 is SNEGSKA in the germline V gene (reference sequence). CDR3 DNA sequence: TGCAGTGCCATAAGGGACGGACTAGCGGGAGGCCGTCTGTACTTC. The encoded protein is CSAIRDGLAGGRLYF.

This clonotype appeared many times. The chain joins TRBV19 to TRBJ1-4, with D perhaps TRBD1 (5 bases). The germline gives CDR1 LNHDA, CDR2 SQIVND (reference sequence). The V gene lost 3 bases and the J gene lost 7 bases, with 18 bases spanning the gap. The CDR3 is made up of 16 amino acids. CDR3 nucleotide sequence: TGTGCCAGTAGTATTATTTTTTCAGGGATCGGTGAAAAACTGTTTTTT. It translates to CASSIIFSGIGEKLFF.

In this sample, this clonotype turned up many times. CDR3 sequence (DNA): TGTGCCAGCAGTTTACGTGGTGATGAAAACTATGGCTACACCTTC. Its protein is CASSLRGDENYGYTF. The V call is TRBV27, the J call TRBJ1-2; D gene ambiguous. Germline lookup yields CDR1 MNHEY and CDR2 SMNVEV (reference sequence). The ends were cut back, 2 bases at V and 2 bases at J, with 12 bases in the middle. The CDR3 loop spans 15 amino acids.

This clonotype has a count of ten or more. The chain couples TRBV7-2 to TRBJ2-2; 8 nucleotides align to TRBD1. Germline CDR1 SGHTA, CDR2 FQGNSA. The length of the CDR3 is 16 residues. The junction had 3 bases not matched to a gene; V was cut back by 1 base and J by 2 bases. The CDR3: CASSLGTGYNTGELFF. CDR3 DNA sequence: TGTGCCAGCAGCTTAGGGACAGGGTATAACACCGGGGAGCTGTTTTTT.

This clonotype was counted many times. DNA for the CDR3: TGCAGTGCAGACGGGACAGCAAACTATGGCTACACCTTC. It specifies CSADGTANYGYTF. This chain uses TRBV20-1 with TRBJ1-2, with 7 bases matching TRBD1. The CDR3 extends over 13 amino acids. Per germline, CDR1 DFQATT and CDR2 SNEGSKA (reference sequence). The trim removed 6 bases at V and 2 bases at J, leaving 6 bases unmatched.